Below are 20 T cell receptor beta chains sequenced from a single sample in a study of cytomegalovirus exposure and HLA in healthy donors. The study ran its PCR with 60 Vbeta and 13 Jbeta primers. Measured with immunoSEQ multiplex PCR; TCRdb has only the in-frame clones, and not every one. The sample contains about 40,000 clones, roughly 80% of which appear only once. The specimen sequenced was PBMCs. The receptor set was obtained from a woman aged 18-29 years in good health and CMV-seropositive.

The V gene is TRBV18, the J gene TRBJ2-2; D is perhaps TRBD2 (6 bases). Germline-derived CDR1 and CDR2 are KGHSH and LQKENI. Trimming left V 9 bases short and J 1 base short, with 12 bases between. The CDR3 extends over 14 amino acids. The chain's CDR3 is CASTSTMNTGELFF. CDR3 in DNA: TGTGCCAGTACTAGCACCATGAACACCGGGGAGCTGTTTTTT.

This clone was seen only once. The junction departs from the called germline gene at one end, perhaps through a read error. V usage is TRBV7-7 and J usage is TRBJ2-5, with 12 bases lining up with TRBD2. CDR3 length: 15 residues. Germline CDR1 reads SSHAT; CDR2 reads FNYEAQ (reference sequence). CDR3 amino acids: CASSLAGGRQETQYF. The DNA for the CDR3 is TGTGCTAGCAGCCTAGCGGGGGGGCGCCAAGAGACCCAGTACTTC.

The chain recombines TRBV4-1 with TRBJ1-6, with TRBD1 matching 7 bases. Germline V gene sequence: CDR1 MGHRA, CDR2 YSYEKL. With V trimmed by 4 bases and J by 8 bases, 17 bases remained unmatched. This CDR3 region has 18 residues. This CDR3 is CASSPLPGRGSQHSPLHF. The DNA for the CDR3 is TGCGCCAGCAGCCCTCTCCCGGGCAGGGGGTCGCAGCATTCACCCCTCCACTTT.

The rearrangement links TRBV9 to TRBJ2-5, with TRBD1 matching over 12 bases. The J call may be faulty, since TRBJ2-7 better matches the DNA end. Looked up from germline, CDR1 is SGDLS and CDR2 is YYNGEE. This CDR3 contains 14 residues. CDR3 in amino acids: CASSAGQGAGEQYF. The CDR3 nucleotides are TGTGCCAGCAGCGCGGGACAGGGGGCGGGCGAGCAGTACTTC.

The V gene is TRBV5-1, the J gene TRBJ2-1, with D possibly TRBD1 on 6 matching bases. V was shortened by 0 bases and J by 9 bases, with 19 bases between the two germline ends. This CDR3 is 16 amino acids long. Germline loops: CDR1 SGHRS, CDR2 YFSETQ. CDR3 sequence: CASSLDLIQGRGEQFF. DNA of the CDR3: TGCGCCAGCAGCTTGGACCTGATACAGGGTCGTGGTGAGCAGTTCTTC.

This chain links TRBV2 with TRBJ2-1; 12 bases match TRBD2. Germline loops: CDR1 SNHLY, CDR2 FYNNEI. J was trimmed by 7 bases and V by 3 bases; bases with no gene match: 16. The CDR3 sequence is 19 residues long. This CDR3 reads CASSDPGASGGASGNEQFF. For the CDR3, the DNA is TGTGCCAGCAGTGATCCGGGGGCTAGCGGGGGGGCCTCAGGGAATGAGCAGTTCTTC.

The V call is TRBV7-2, the J call TRBJ2-1; 7 bases line up with TRBD1. Looked up from germline, CDR1 is SGHTA and CDR2 is FQGNSA. The V and J ends lost 5 bases and 6 bases, in that order; junction bases with no gene match: 10. The CDR3 runs to 15 residues. CDR3 amino acids: CASSLAGQEFNEQFF. The CDR3 coding sequence is TGTGCCAGCAGCCTTGCTGGACAGGAGTTCAATGAGCAGTTCTTC.

This clone was observed a single time. The J gene is TRBJ2-7, the V gene TRBV7-9; TRBD1 agrees at 10 bases. This CDR3 comprises 15 residues. J was trimmed by 2 bases and V by 1 base; bases with no gene match: 2. Looked up from germline, CDR1 is SEHNR and CDR2 is FQNEAQ (reference sequence). As DNA, the CDR3 is TGTGCCAGCAGCTTAGGGACAGGGGGACCCTACGAGCAGTACTTC. Translating gives CASSLGTGGPYEQYF.

This chain joins TRBV19 and TRBJ2-1; 8 bases align to TRBD2. CDR3 length: 16 amino acids. Germline V CDR1 and CDR2: LNHDA, SQIVND (reference sequence). Trimming removed 6 bases from V and 5 bases from J; junction bases left unmatched: 12. The CDR3 sequence: CASSPLRGGPDNEQFF. Here the CDR3 DNA reads TGTGCCAGTAGCCCCCTCCGGGGGGGGCCGGACAATGAGCAGTTCTTC.

The chain has TRBV6-8 and TRBJ2-7, with 8 bases lining up with TRBD2. J gave up 5 bases and V 7 bases, and 13 bases lay outside the gene matches. The CDR3 has 15 residues. CDR1 and CDR2 from the germline V gene are MNHGY and SAAAGT. CDR3 nucleotides: TGTGCCAGCACTTTACCCCGGGGGGGGCAGGACGAGCAGTACTTC. Its protein product is CASTLPRGGQDEQYF.

The V gene is TRBV7-2, the J gene TRBJ2-1, with D tentatively TRBD1 (6 bases). The germline CDR1 and CDR2 sequences are SGHTA and FQGNSA. The CDR3 length is 13 residues. V was trimmed by 5 bases and J by 7 bases, leaving 12 bases between them. The CDR3 coding sequence is TGTGCCAGCAGCGAGTACAGGGTTAATGAGCAGTTCTTC. Translating gives CASSEYRVNEQFF.

The chain uses TRBV5-4 and TRBJ1-2; no clear D. Germline CDR1 is SGHNT and CDR2 is YYREEE (reference sequence). Trimming pared 5 bases from V and 0 bases from J, leaving 8 bases between. The CDR3 runs to 13 residues. Here the CDR3 DNA reads TGTGCCAGCAGGGGAGGGACTAACTATGGCTACACCTTC. This translates into CASRGGTNYGYTF.

The chain is built from TRBV19 and TRBJ2-5, with TRBD1 matching over 9 bases. The CDR3 consists of 14 residues. V was pared by 6 bases and J by 5 bases, with 7 bases of the junction left unmatched. Germline CDR1 is LNHDA and CDR2 is SQIVND (reference sequence). This chain's CDR3 is CASRPGTGFETQYF. The CDR3 nucleotides are TGTGCCAGTAGGCCCGGGACAGGGTTTGAGACCCAGTACTTC.

This clone has only a few counts. V usage is TRBV25-1 and J usage is TRBJ1-2; 8 bases map to TRBD1. The CDR3 length is 14 residues. V trimming: 3 bases; J trimming: 8 bases; junction bases outside the gene matches: 8. Germline loops: CDR1 MGHDK, CDR2 SYGVNS. CDR3 residues: CASSEPGQAGGYTF. In DNA, the CDR3 is TGTGCCAGCAGTGAGCCGGGACAGGCGGGCGGCTACACCTTC.

The chain employs TRBV7-8 and TRBJ1-4; 9 bases match TRBD1. Germline CDR1 and CDR2: SGHVS and FQNEAQ. With V trimmed by 5 bases and J by 8 bases, 9 bases remained unmatched. The CDR3 loop spans 15 amino acids. In DNA form, the CDR3 reads TGTGCCAGCAGCCCCCTGGACAGGGGAGAAGAAAAACTGTTTTTT. Amino acid sequence: CASSPLDRGEEKLFF.

The CDR3 loop is CASSVTGERGPLREQFF. CDR3 nucleotides: TGTGCCAGCAGCGTAACGGGCGAGCGGGGGCCCCTCAGGGAGCAGTTCTTC. The rearrangement links TRBV9 to TRBJ2-1, with 8 bases that match TRBD2. Germline CDR1 and CDR2: SGDLS and YYNGEE. The V segment lost 1 base and the J segment 10 bases; nucleotides outside the gene matches: 16. The CDR3 totals 17 residues.

The chain joins TRBV4-1 to TRBJ2-5, with 12 bases identical to TRBD2. The CDR3 has 15 amino acids. The trim removed 4 bases at V and 5 bases at J, leaving 5 bases unmatched. Germline V gene sequence: CDR1 MGHRA, CDR2 YSYEKL. In DNA form, the CDR3 reads TGCGCCAGCAGCCCCTCTAGCGGGGGGGCGGAGACCCAGTACTTC. Protein: CASSPSSGGAETQYF.

The chain combines TRBV5-1 with TRBJ2-7; D is unresolved. The V and J ends lost 0 bases and 1 base respectively, with 5 bases between them. CDR1 SGHRS and CDR2 YFSETQ come from the germline V gene. CDR3 length: 13 amino acids. The CDR3 bases are TGCGCCAGCAGCTTGGCAGCGTCCTACGAGCAGTACTTC. Translation: CASSLAASYEQYF.

The chain joins TRBV5-4 to TRBJ1-3; tentative D call: TRBD1 (5 bases). V shed 10 bases and J shed 4 bases, with 15 bases lying between them. CDR3 length: 13 amino acids. Germline V gene sequence: CDR1 SGHNT, CDR2 YYREEE (reference sequence). The CDR3 sequence is CAGWVWGGNTIYF. DNA of the CDR3: TGTGCCGGCTGGGTCTGGGGCGGAAACACCATATATTTT.

This rearrangement joins TRBV5-1 to TRBJ2-1; 13 bases map to TRBD2. V shed 5 bases and J 6 bases; nucleotides not matched to a gene: 5. The germline V gene has CDR1 SGHRS and CDR2 YFSETQ. The CDR3 loop spans 15 amino acids. The CDR3 DNA is TGCGCCAGCAGACCTACTAGCGGGGGGGGCAATGAGCAGTTCTTC. This gives the protein CASRPTSGGGNEQFF. Together with reference TRBV5-1 and TRBJ2-1, the CDR3 gives the full variable domain: KAGVTQTPRYLIKTRGQQVTLSCSPISGHRSVSWYQQTPGQGLQFLFEYFSETQRNKGNFPGRFSGRQFSNSRSEMNVSTLELGDSALYLCASRPTSGGGNEQFFGPGTRLTVL.